This TCR beta chain was captured by sequencing in a study of T cell repertoires in cytomegalovirus infection. For the study at large: HLA-B-restricted CMV epitopes that are well studied, plus recently identified HLA-C-restricted ones, were used by the study. It was the public TCR beta signatures that indicated both CMV infection and matching HLA type.

Study conclusions and caveats: There were HLA-C-restricted CMV-specific TCR beta clonotypes dominating the ex vivo response. The cumulative frequency of public TCR beta families identified carriers of CMV plus the relevant HLA.

TCRdb analysed the reads with MiXCR anew, one entry per CDR3 protein. Here the sample spans hundreds of thousands of distinct CDR3 sequences, 30% to 35% being singletons. The CDR3 has 13 amino acids. The V and J ends lost 0 bases and 5 bases respectively, with 7 bases between them. The germline gives CDR1 SGHDT, CDR2 YYEEEE. As for this clonotype: Its antigen remains unknown.

The receptor was isolated from a human donor in good health (CMV status not recorded). Some clones in this sample may be carry-over from other donors' samples. Specimen: cultured CD8+ T cells from PBMCs, collected from culture after CMV antigen stimulation. This rearrangement joins TRBV5-6 to TRBJ2-3; D uncertain. The CDR3 spells CASSLGAKDTQYF. DNA for the CDR3: TGTGCCAGCAGCTTGGGGGCCAAAGATACGCAGTATTTT.